These 11 T cell receptor beta chains came from one sample sequenced in a study of T-cell memory formation after mild COVID-19. From the 5' RACE reads, TCRdb called clonotypes with MiXCR, one entry per CDR3 protein. The table records around 140,000 distinct CDR3 sequences, roughly a quarter of them present only once. Input material: PBMCs or a T cell subset sorted from them (not recorded which). These receptors all stem from an adult woman who had mild COVID-19 (a few samples of this study predate the infection). Cell type and time point are not known.

The chain links TRBV25-1 to TRBJ2-1; TRBD2 agrees at 12 bases. The germline V gene encodes CDR1 MGHDK and CDR2 SYGVNS. V lost 4 bases to trimming and J lost 4 bases; unmatched junction nucleotides: 5. This CDR3 region has 16 residues. The CDR3: CASSAEGLAGYNEQFF. CDR3 nucleotides: TGTGCCAGCAGTGCCGAAGGACTAGCGGGGTACAATGAGCAGTTCTTC.

This clonotype was seen a few times. This chain links TRBV2 with TRBJ2-2; unclear D gene. Germline CDR1 SNHLY, CDR2 FYNNEI. The CDR3 extends over 14 amino acids. V was pared by 3 bases and J by 6 bases, with 11 bases between. CDR3 nucleotides: TGTGCCAGCAGTGATTATATGACCGCCGGGGAGCTGTTTTTT. Protein: CASSDYMTAGELFF. The complete variable domain, with remaining parts taken from reference TRBV2 and TRBJ2-2, reads EPEVTQTPSHQVTQMGQEVILRCVPISNHLYFYWYRQILGQKVEFLVSFYNNEISEKSEIFDDQFSVERPDGSNFTLKIRSTKLEDSAMYFCASSDYMTAGELFFGEGSRLTVL.

This clonotype was found a few times. V is TRBV7-9 and J is TRBJ2-7, with 7 positions matching TRBD2. CDR3 size: 14 residues. CDR1 and CDR2 (germline): SEHNR, FQNEAQ (reference sequence). V lost 5 bases to trimming and J lost 5 bases; unmatched junction nucleotides: 9. The CDR3 sequence: CASSPPGGFNEQYF. CDR3 bases: TGTGCCAGCAGCCCCCCCGGGGGGTTCAACGAGCAGTACTTC.

This chain connects TRBV12-3 or TRBV12-4 to TRBJ1-1, with TRBD1 matching 7 bases. The CDR3 runs 13 residues. V gave up 7 bases and J gave up 1 base; unmatched junction bases: 3. The CDR3 coding sequence is TGTGCCAGCAACCCAGGGGGGAACACTGAAGCTTTCTTT. This sequence encodes CASNPGGNTEAFF.

The chain recombines TRBV6-6 with TRBJ2-5; the D call may be TRBD1 or TRBD2 (5 bases each). The germline V and J ends were trimmed by 6 bases and 5 bases, with 13 bases remaining between them. Germline values: CDR1 MNHNY, CDR2 SVGAGI (reference sequence). The CDR3 is 13 amino acids. The CDR3 bases are TGTGCCAGCAGAACTCAGGGCGGGGAGACCCAGTACTTC. Encoded protein: CASRTQGGETQYF.

The V call is TRBV27, the J call TRBJ1-1, with TRBD1 as a possible D gene (5 bases). Germline CDR1 reads MNHEY; CDR2 reads SMNVEV (reference sequence). CDR3 length: 15 amino acids. V lost 5 bases and J 0 bases, leaving 13 bases between the germline ends. The DNA for the CDR3 is TGTGCCAGCAGTGCATCTGGGGGAATGAACACTGAAGCTTTCTTT. It specifies CASSASGGMNTEAFF.

This clonotype was counted a few times. The chain links TRBV9 to TRBJ2-1; D is unclear. This CDR3 spans 14 amino acids. Trimming left V 3 bases short and J 0 bases short, with 7 bases between. In germline, CDR1 is SGDLS, CDR2 YYNGEE. The CDR3 DNA follows: TGTGCCAGCAGCGGCCGGGTCTCCTACAATGAGCAGTTCTTC. It codes for CASSGRVSYNEQFF.

Only a few counts were recorded for this clonotype. The V and J genes are TRBV19 and TRBJ2-4; TRBD1 matches 8 bases. Germline CDR1 LNHDA, CDR2 SQIVND (reference sequence). The CDR3 is 14 amino acids. V shed 1 base and J 6 bases; nucleotides not matched to a gene: 2. The CDR3 DNA is TGTGCCAGTAGTATAGGACAGGGGCTAAACATTCAGTACTTC. Its translation is CASSIGQGLNIQYF.

This clonotype turned up a few times. The J gene is TRBJ2-3, the V gene TRBV6-5; TRBD1 matches at 7 bases. Per the germline V gene, CDR1 is MNHEY and CDR2 is SVGAGI. V was clipped by 6 bases and J by 4 bases; unmatched bases: 10. The CDR3 is made up of 15 amino acids. CDR3 sequence: CASSRYSTGADTQYF. CDR3 in DNA: TGTGCCAGCAGCCGTTATTCCACAGGGGCAGATACGCAGTATTTT.

The chain joins TRBV15 to TRBJ1-1; D uncertain. Germline loops: CDR1 LNHNV, CDR2 YYDKDF (reference sequence). V was trimmed by 0 bases and J by 0 bases, leaving 11 bases between them. The CDR3 has 16 amino acids. This chain's CDR3 is CATSRDQWDLNTEAFF. The CDR3 nucleotides are TGTGCCACCAGCAGAGATCAGTGGGATTTGAACACTGAAGCTTTCTTT.

The genes are TRBV9 and TRBJ1-2; D gene unclear. V lost 0 bases to trimming and J lost 0 bases, with 15 bases between them. The CDR3 is 17 amino acids. The germline gives CDR1 SGDLS, CDR2 YYNGEE. Here the CDR3 DNA reads TGTGCCAGCAGCGTAGATGCGATATCCTCAGCTAACTATGGCTACACCTTC. Protein: CASSVDAISSANYGYTF. Together with reference TRBV9 and TRBJ1-2, the CDR3 gives the full variable domain: DSGVTQTPKHLITATGQRVTLRCSPRSGDLSVYWYQQSLDQGLQFLIQYYNGEERAKGNILERFSAQQFPDLHSELNLSSLELGDSALYFCASSVDAISSANYGYTFGSGTRLTVV.